This TCR beta chain is from a study of PD-L1 blockade in urothelial cancer. Trimming at V came to 7 bases and at J to 1 base, leaving 4 bases not matched to a gene. Germline assignment: CDR1 LNHDA and CDR2 SQIVND (reference sequence). The CDR3 is made up of 14 amino acids. Time point denoted: pretreatment peripheral blood. Patients had locally advanced or metastatic urothelial carcinoma. Pretreatment and on-treatment samples were taken, numbering 1 to 8 per patient. Using immunoSEQ multiplex PCR, the repertoire was profiled, and TCRdb retains in-frame clones only, with some absent. The sample carries approximately 41,000 clones, around four fifths recorded once.

Source: PBMCs, taken around atezolizumab (anti-PD-L1) treatment. The receptor was isolated from a man at least 80 years old with urothelial cancer. The rearrangement joins TRBV19 to TRBJ1-1; 9 bases are a match to TRBD1. CDR3 loop: CASKEDRGNTEAFF. The CDR3 DNA reads TGTGCCAGTAAGGAGGACAGGGGGAACACTGAAGCTTTCTTT.